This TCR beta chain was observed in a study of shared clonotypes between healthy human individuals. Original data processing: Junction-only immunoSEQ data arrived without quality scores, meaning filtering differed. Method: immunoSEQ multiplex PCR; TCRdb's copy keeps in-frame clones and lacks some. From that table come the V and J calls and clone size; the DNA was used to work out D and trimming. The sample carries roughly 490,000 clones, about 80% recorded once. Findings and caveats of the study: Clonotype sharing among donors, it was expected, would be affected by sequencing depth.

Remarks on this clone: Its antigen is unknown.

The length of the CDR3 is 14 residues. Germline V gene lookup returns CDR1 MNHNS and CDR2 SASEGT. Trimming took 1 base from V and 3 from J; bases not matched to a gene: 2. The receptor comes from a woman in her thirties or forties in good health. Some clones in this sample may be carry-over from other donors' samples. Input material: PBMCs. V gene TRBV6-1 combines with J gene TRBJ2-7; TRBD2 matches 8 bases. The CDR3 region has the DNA TGTGCCAGCAGTGAAGACGGGAGGGTCTACGAGCAGTACTTC. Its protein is CASSEDGRVYEQYF.